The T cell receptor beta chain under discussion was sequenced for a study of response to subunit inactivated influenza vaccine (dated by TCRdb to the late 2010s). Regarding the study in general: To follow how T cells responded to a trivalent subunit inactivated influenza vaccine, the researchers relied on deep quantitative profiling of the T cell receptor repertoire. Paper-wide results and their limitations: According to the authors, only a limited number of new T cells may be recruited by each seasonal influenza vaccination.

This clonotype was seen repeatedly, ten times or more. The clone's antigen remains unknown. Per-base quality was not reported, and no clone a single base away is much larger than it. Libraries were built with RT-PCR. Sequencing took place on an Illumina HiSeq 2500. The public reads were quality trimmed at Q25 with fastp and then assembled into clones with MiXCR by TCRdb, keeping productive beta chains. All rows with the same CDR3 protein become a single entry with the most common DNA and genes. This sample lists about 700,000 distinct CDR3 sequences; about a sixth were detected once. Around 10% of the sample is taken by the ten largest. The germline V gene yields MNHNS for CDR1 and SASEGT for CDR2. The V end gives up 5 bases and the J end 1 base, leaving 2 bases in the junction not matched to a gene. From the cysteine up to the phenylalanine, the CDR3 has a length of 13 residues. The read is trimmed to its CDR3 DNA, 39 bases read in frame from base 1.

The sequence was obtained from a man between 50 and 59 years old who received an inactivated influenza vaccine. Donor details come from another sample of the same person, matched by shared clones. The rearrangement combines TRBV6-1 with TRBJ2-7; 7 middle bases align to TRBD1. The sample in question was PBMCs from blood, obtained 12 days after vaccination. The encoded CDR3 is CASSTGQSYEQYF. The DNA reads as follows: TGTGCCAGCAGTACGGGACAGTCCTACGAGCAGTACTTC.